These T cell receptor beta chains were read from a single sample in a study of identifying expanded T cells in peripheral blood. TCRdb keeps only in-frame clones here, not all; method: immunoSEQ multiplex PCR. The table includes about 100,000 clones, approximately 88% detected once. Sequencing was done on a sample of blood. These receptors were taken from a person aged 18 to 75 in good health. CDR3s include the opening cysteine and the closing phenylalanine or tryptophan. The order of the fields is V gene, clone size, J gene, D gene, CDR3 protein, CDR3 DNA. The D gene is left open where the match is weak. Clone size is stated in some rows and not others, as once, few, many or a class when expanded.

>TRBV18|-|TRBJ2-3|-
CASSPQFRSGGTEGTDTQYF
TGTGCCAGCTCACCACAGTTCCGGTCTGGAGGGACAGAAGGCACAGATACGCAGTATTTT
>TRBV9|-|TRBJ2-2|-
CASSVRVTGELFF
TGTGCCAGCAGCGTAAGGGTCACCGGGGAGCTGTTTTTT
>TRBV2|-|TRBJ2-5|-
CASTYRWGETQYF
TGTGCCAGCACCTACCGGTGGGGGGAGACCCAGTACTTC
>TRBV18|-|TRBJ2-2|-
CASSPRQGGDTGELFF
TGTGCCAGCTCACCGAGGCAGGGGGGCGACACCGGGGAGCTGTTTTTT
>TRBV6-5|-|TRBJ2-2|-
CATSKEFTGELFF
TGTGCCACCAGCAAAGAGTTTACCGGGGAGCTGTTTTTT
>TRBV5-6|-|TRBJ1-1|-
CASSLWSVSGNTEAFF
TGTGCCAGCAGCTTGTGGTCCGTTTCAGGGAACACTGAAGCTTTCTTT
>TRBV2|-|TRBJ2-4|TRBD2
CASTLLAGGSSAKNIQYF
TGTGCCAGCACCCTACTGGCGGGGGGCTCCTCGGCCAAAAACATTCAGTACTTC
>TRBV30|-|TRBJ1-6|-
CAWAMGYNSPLHF
TGTGCCTGGGCGATGGGCTATAATTCACCCCTCCACTTT
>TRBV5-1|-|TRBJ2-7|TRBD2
CASSGGLAASYEQYF
TGCGCCAGCAGCGGAGGACTAGCGGCGTCCTACGAGCAGTACTTC
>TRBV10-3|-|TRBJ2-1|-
CAITGLGGSYNEQFF
TGTGCCATCACCGGCCTCGGGGGTTCCTACAATGAGCAGTTCTTC
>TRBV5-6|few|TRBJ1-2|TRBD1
CASSLTGTGNYGYTF
TGTGCCAGCAGCTTGACGGGGACAGGGAACTATGGCTACACCTTC
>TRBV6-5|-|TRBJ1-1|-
CASSYSMQGDTEAFF
TGTGCCAGCAGTTACTCGATGCAAGGGGACACTGAAGCTTTCTTT
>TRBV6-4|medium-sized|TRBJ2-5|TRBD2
CASSELAGGQETQYF
TGTGCCAGCAGTGAACTAGCGGGGGGCCAAGAGACCCAGTACTTC
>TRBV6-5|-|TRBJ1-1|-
CASSSRMGTEAFF
TGTGCCAGCAGTTCTCGTATGGGCACTGAAGCTTTCTTT
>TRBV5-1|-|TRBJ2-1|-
CASSVDASSYNEQFF
TGCGCCAGCAGCGTGGACGCGAGCTCCTACAATGAGCAGTTCTTC
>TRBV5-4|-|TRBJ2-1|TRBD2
CASSGLAGEENEQFF
TGTGCCAGCAGCGGGTTAGCGGGAGAGGAAAATGAGCAGTTCTTC
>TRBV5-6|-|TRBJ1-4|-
CASSLAGDEKLFF
TGTGCCAGCAGCCTAGCAGGGGATGAAAAACTGTTTTTT
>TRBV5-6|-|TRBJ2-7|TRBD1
CASSPPPSGQGNNEQYF
TGTGCCAGCAGCCCCCCCCCTTCCGGACAGGGGAATAACGAGCAGTACTTC
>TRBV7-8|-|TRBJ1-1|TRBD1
CASSSTGATEAFF
TGTGCCAGCAGCTCGACAGGGGCCACTGAAGCTTTCTTT
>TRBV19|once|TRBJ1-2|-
CASNPGQNYGYTF
TGTGCCAGTAACCCGGGACAAAACTATGGCTACACCTTC
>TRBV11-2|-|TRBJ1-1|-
CASSLGWSPNTEAFF
TGTGCCAGCAGCTTAGGGTGGAGCCCGAACACTGAAGCTTTCTTT
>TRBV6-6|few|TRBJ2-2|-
CASTKRGADTGELFF
TGTGCCAGCACCAAACGGGGGGCAGACACCGGGGAGCTGTTTTTT
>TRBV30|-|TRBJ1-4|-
CAWSVRGGNEKLFF
TGTGCCTGGAGTGTACGGGGAGGGAATGAAAAACTGTTTTTT
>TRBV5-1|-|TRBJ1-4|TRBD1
CASSGTGSEKLFF
TGCGCCAGCAGTGGGACAGGGAGTGAAAAACTGTTTTTT
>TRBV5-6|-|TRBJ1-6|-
CASSLAGYNSPLHF
TGTGCCAGCAGCTTGGCTGGGTATAATTCACCCCTCCACTTT
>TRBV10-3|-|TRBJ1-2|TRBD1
CAIRTGTGGSNYGYTF
TGTGCCATCAGAACCGGGACAGGGGGGTCTAACTATGGCTACACCTTC
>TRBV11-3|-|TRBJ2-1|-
CASSERGAPDNEQFF
TGTGCCAGCAGCGAAAGGGGGGCCCCGGACAATGAGCAGTTCTTC
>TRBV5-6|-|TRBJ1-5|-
CASNHGGNQPQHF
TGTGCCAGCAACCATGGGGGCAATCAGCCCCAGCATTTT
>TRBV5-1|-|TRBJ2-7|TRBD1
CASRSGTGGYEQYF
TGCGCCAGCAGATCCGGGACAGGGGGCTACGAGCAGTACTTC
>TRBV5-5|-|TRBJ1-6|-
CASSPGAGPLHF
TGTGCCAGCAGCCCCGGGGCAGGGCCCCTCCACTTT
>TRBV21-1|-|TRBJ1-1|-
CASSVQGRGTEAFF
TGTGCCAGCAGCGTACAGGGTAGGGGGACTGAAGCTTTCTTT
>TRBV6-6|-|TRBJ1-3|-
CASTHSGNTIYF
TGTGCCAGCACCCACTCTGGAAACACCATATATTTT
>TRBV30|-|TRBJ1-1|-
CAWSTRGGAFF
TGTGCCTGGAGTACTCGAGGGGGGGCTTTCTTT
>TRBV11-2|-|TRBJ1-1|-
CASSLKFTGTEAFF
TGTGCCAGCAGCTTAAAGTTTACGGGCACTGAAGCTTTCTTT
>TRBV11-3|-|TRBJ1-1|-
CASSFFSYTEAFF
TGTGCCAGCAGCTTCTTCAGCTACACTGAAGCTTTCTTT
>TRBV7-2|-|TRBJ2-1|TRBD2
CASSLSGGDYNEQFF
TGTGCCAGCAGCCTAAGCGGGGGGGATTACAATGAGCAGTTCTTC
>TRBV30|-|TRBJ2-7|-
CAWSVHDYEQYF
TGTGCCTGGAGTGTACACGACTACGAGCAGTACTTC
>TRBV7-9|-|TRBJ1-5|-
CASSLVRRGGGAQPQHF
TGTGCCAGCAGCTTAGTTAGGCGAGGAGGCGGGGCACAGCCCCAGCATTTT
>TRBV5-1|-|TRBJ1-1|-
CASTLFIGQGNTEAFF
TGCGCCAGTACCTTATTCATCGGGCAGGGCAACACTGAAGCTTTCTTT
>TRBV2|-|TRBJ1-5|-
CASRRRTANQPQHF
TGTGCCAGCAGGAGGAGGACGGCGAATCAGCCCCAGCATTTT
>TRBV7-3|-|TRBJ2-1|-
CASSREIYNEQFF
TGTGCCAGCAGCAGGGAGATATACAATGAGCAGTTCTTC
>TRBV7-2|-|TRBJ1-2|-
CASSSREGYGYTF
TGTGCCAGCAGCTCCAGGGAGGGCTATGGCTACACCTTC
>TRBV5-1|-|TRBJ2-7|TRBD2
CASSFLAGGGSYEQYF
TGCGCCAGCAGCTTCCTAGCGGGAGGGGGTTCCTACGAGCAGTACTTC
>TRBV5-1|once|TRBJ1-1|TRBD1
CASSSRRRGREGTEAFF
TGCGCCAGCAGCTCCCGAAGGAGGGGGCGTGAGGGCACTGAAGCTTTCTTT
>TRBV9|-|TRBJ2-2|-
CATAAGSGTGELFF
TGTGCCACGGCAGCTGGTTCGGGCACCGGGGAGCTGTTTTTT
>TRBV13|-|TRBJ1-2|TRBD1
CASVQGAHPYGYTF
TGTGCCAGCGTCCAGGGGGCGCATCCCTATGGCTACACCTTC
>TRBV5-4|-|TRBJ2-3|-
CASSFTVISSTDTQYF
TGTGCCAGCAGCTTCACGGTGATATCTAGCACAGATACGCAGTATTTT
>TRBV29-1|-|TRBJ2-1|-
CSVVRGHEQFF
TGCAGCGTTGTCAGGGGCCATGAGCAGTTCTTC
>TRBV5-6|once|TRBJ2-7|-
CASSLPGRYEQYF
TGTGCCAGCAGCTTGCCAGGGAGGTACGAGCAGTACTTC
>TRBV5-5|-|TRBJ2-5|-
CASSKIGQNQETQYF
TGTGCCAGCAGCAAAATAGGACAGAACCAAGAGACCCAGTACTTC